These 3 T cell receptor beta chains were all obtained from the same sample, sequenced in a study of blood T cell repertoires in COVID-19. TCRdb's copy holds only in-frame clones and misses some; the assay was immunoSEQ multiplex PCR. The sample consists of fewer than 250,000 clones, around 81% of them appearing once. Source material: peripheral blood. The receptors shown here come from a woman aged 55-70 years with active or convalescent COVID-19.

CDR3 sequence (DNA): TGTGCCAGCAAACCCAGGGCGCGCTCTGAAAAACTGTTTTTT. Its translation: CASKPRARSEKLFF. The genes are TRBV2 and TRBJ1-4; a weak D match, TRBD1 (5 bases). Germline V CDR1 and CDR2: SNHLY, FYNNEI. With 7 bases removed from V and 7 bases from J, the gap between germline ends came to 16 bases. CDR3 length equals 14 residues. Based on the CDR3 plus reference TRBV2 and TRBJ1-4, the full variable domain is EPEVTQTPSHQVTQMGQEVILRCVPISNHLYFYWYRQILGQKVEFLVSFYNNEISEKSEIFDDQFSVERPDGSNFTLKIRSTKLEDSAMYFCASKPRARSEKLFFGSGTQLSVL.

V is TRBV3-1 (or the pseudogene TRBV3-2) and J is TRBJ2-5; 9 positions agree with TRBD2. The CDR3 runs to 17 residues. The V gene end was trimmed by 4 bases and the J gene end by 5 bases; junction bases not matched to a gene: 14. Germline CDR1 and CDR2: LGHDT and YNNKEL (reference sequence). The CDR3 protein is CASSRPRGGSPDETQYF. CDR3 nucleotide sequence: TGTGCCAGCAGCCGTCCGCGGGGGGGCTCCCCCGACGAGACCCAGTACTTC.

The rearrangement links TRBV18 to TRBJ1-1, with D unresolved. The CDR3 has 11 amino acids. The germline V gene has CDR1 KGHSH and CDR2 LQKENI. Trimming took 3 bases from V and 11 from J, leaving 10 bases between them. CDR3 nucleotide sequence: TGTGCCAGCTCACCCGTCAGCGGCGCTTTCTTT. It translates to CASSPVSGAFF.